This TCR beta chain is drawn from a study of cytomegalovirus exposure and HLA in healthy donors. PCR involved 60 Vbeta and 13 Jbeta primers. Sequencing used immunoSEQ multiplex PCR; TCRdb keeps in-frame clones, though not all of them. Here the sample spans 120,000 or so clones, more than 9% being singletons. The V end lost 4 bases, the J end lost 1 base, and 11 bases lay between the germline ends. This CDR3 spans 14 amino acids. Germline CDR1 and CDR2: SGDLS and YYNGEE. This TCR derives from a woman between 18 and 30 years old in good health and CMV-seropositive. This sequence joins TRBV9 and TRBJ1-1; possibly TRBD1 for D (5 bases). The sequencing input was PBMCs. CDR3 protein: CASSPGLQNTEAFF. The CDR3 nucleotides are TGTGCCAGCAGCCCGGGACTTCAGAACACTGAAGCTTTCTTT.